These T cell receptor beta chains were read from a single sample in a study of response to subunit inactivated influenza vaccine. MiXCR was run by TCRdb on the RT-PCR reads, yielding one entry per CDR3 protein. The table has roughly 500,000 distinct CDR3 sequences, roughly 23% seen once. Sequencing was performed on CD4+ T cells sorted from PBMCs, taken less than 6 days after vaccination. The receptors stem from a man aged 50 to 60 who received an inactivated influenza vaccine. Both conserved end residues are part of each CDR3. The D gene is left open where the match is weak. Some rows mark clone size as missing; the rest say once, few, many or name a class of expanded clone.

d_call	v_call	clone_size	j_call	cdr3_nt	cdr3_aa
NA	TRBV2	once	TRBJ2-2	TGTACCATCTGTCTCAGGGGCGTAGCCGATCCGAACACCGGGGAGCTGTTTTTT	CTICLRGVADPNTGELFF
TRBD2	TRBV2	NA	TRBJ2-6	TGTGCCAGCAGGGTACTAGCGAAGGGGGCCAACGTCCTGACTTTC	CASRVLAKGANVLTF
TRBD2	TRBV5-1	few	TRBJ2-7	TGCGCCAGCAGCTCGGGACTAGCCGAAGAGCAGTACTTC	CASSSGLAEEQYF
NA	TRBV29-1	NA	TRBJ2-7	TGCAGCGTTGTTGTGGGGTTAGGCTACGAGCAGTACTTC	CSVVVGLGYEQYF
NA	TRBV5-1	NA	TRBJ1-1	TGCGCCAGCAGCTTGGCCCATGTCAACACTGAAGCTTTCTTT	CASSLAHVNTEAFF
NA	TRBV5-4	NA	TRBJ2-1	TGTGCCAGCAGCTCCTCGAGTGACAGCCACAATGAGCAGTTCTTC	CASSSSSDSHNEQFF
NA	TRBV4-3	few	TRBJ1-5	TGCGCCAGCAGCCAAGGTCCGACTAATCAGCCCCAGCATTTT	CASSQGPTNQPQHF
NA	TRBV21-1	NA	TRBJ2-7	TGTGCCAGCATTACAGAATCCAACGAGCAGTACTTC	CASITESNEQYF
NA	TRBV9	NA	TRBJ2-1	TGTGCCAGCAGCGTAGCTACGAGGATGGACAGTGAGCAGTTCTTC	CASSVATRMDSEQFF
TRBD1	TRBV5-6	NA	TRBJ2-5	TGTGCCAGCAGCTTGGCGGCAGGGGGTCAGGAGACCCAGTACTTC	CASSLAAGGQETQYF
TRBD2	TRBV29-1	few	TRBJ2-1	TGCAGCGTTCGACTAGCGGGGGGGAACAATGAGCAGTTCTTC	CSVRLAGGNNEQFF
NA	TRBV20-1	NA	TRBJ2-7	TGCAGTGCTCAGACTGGGGGAGGATGGTACGAGCAGTACTTC	CSAQTGGGWYEQYF
NA	TRBV12-3/TRBV12-4	few	TRBJ2-1	TGTGCCAGCAGTTTGGGACCCACGGCTAACTACAATGAGCAGTTCTTC	CASSLGPTANYNEQFF
TRBD2	TRBV6-1	NA	TRBJ2-7	TGTGCCAGCAGGACTAGCAGATTCTACGAGCAGTACTTC	CASRTSRFYEQYF
TRBD2	TRBV5-1	NA	TRBJ2-1	TGCGCCAGCAGCCTCAATAGCGGGCCTGAGCAGTTCTTC	CASSLNSGPEQFF
TRBD2	TRBV11-2	NA	TRBJ2-3	TGTGCCAGCAGCTTTCGGGGGGGCCATGGAGATACGCAGTATTTT	CASSFRGGHGDTQYF
NA	TRBV10-3	NA	TRBJ1-1	TGTGCCATCAGTGTGCGGCAAGATGCTGAAGCTTTCTTT	CAISVRQDAEAFF
NA	TRBV7-2	NA	TRBJ2-7	TGTGCCAGCAGCGACCGAGGGATATTAGGTGACGAGCAGTACTTC	CASSDRGILGDEQYF
NA	TRBV5-1	NA	TRBJ2-2	TGCGCCAGCAGCTTCAGGACCCTCGCGAACACCGGGGAGCTGTTTTTT	CASSFRTLANTGELFF
TRBD2	TRBV2	NA	TRBJ2-2	TGTGCCAGCAGTCGGACTAGCGGGGGGGCCTCCGGGGAGCTGTTTTTT	CASSRTSGGASGELFF
NA	TRBV5-1	few	TRBJ1-6	TGCGCCAGCAGCTTGGGGAGAGGGTCAAATTCACCCCTCCACTTT	CASSLGRGSNSPLHF
NA	TRBV5-6	NA	TRBJ2-1	TGTGCCAGCAGCTGGAGGGACCGCGGAGGGAATGAGCAGTTCTTC	CASSWRDRGGNEQFF
TRBD1	TRBV6-1	NA	TRBJ1-5	TGTGCCAGCAGTAGCGGCGGACAGGGGGCATATCAGCCCCAGCATTTT	CASSSGGQGAYQPQHF
TRBD1	TRBV28	NA	TRBJ2-7	TGTGCCAGCAGCCCCCCCGGGACAGGGGTCCACGAGCAGTACTTC	CASSPPGTGVHEQYF
NA	TRBV4-3	few	TRBJ2-3	TGCGCCAGCAGCCAACAACGGGAGCAAAGGGTGGGGGATACGCAGTATTTT	CASSQQREQRVGDTQYF
NA	TRBV12-3/TRBV12-4	few	TRBJ2-5	TGTGCCAGCAGCCTATCGGCCGGGAATGGGGAGACCCAGTACTTC	CASSLSAGNGETQYF
TRBD2	TRBV12-5	NA	TRBJ2-3	TGTGCTAGTGCCCCTAAGCCGGGACTAGCGGGGAGCACAGATACGCAGTATTTT	CASAPKPGLAGSTDTQYF
NA	TRBV6-5	few	TRBJ2-7	TGTGCCAGCAGATACCTGCAGACCTCCTACGAGCAGTACTTC	CASRYLQTSYEQYF
NA	TRBV20-1	NA	TRBJ2-7	TGCAGTGCTAGAGGCAAGGGGCACCCCTACGAGCAGTACTTC	CSARGKGHPYEQYF
TRBD1	TRBV2	few	TRBJ1-5	TGTGCCAGCAGTGAAGACAGGGGGCGCCATCAGCCCCAGCATTTT	CASSEDRGRHQPQHF
TRBD1	TRBV4-2	few	TRBJ2-3	TGTGCCAGCAGCCAAGTACCGGTCCGACAGGGTAGCACAGATACGCAGTATTTT	CASSQVPVRQGSTDTQYF
NA	TRBV12-3/TRBV12-4	many	TRBJ2-2	TGTGCCAGCCGTTCGGGGGGCAACACCGGGGAGCTGTTTTTT	CASRSGGNTGELFF
NA	TRBV10-3	few	TRBJ1-1	TGTGCCATCAGTAGGGGGGGGACTTTGAACACTGAAGCTTTCTTT	CAISRGGTLNTEAFF
TRBD1	TRBV12-3/TRBV12-4	NA	TRBJ1-1	TGTGCCAGCAGTTTTGGAACAGGGGGCAATGTAGTCGCTTTCTTT	CASSFGTGGNVVAFF
NA	TRBV7-3	NA	TRBJ1-1	TGTGCCAGCAGCTTAAGCGGGGAGAGCACTGAAGCTTTCTTT	CASSLSGESTEAFF
NA	TRBV7-2	NA	TRBJ1-4	TGTGCCAGCAGCCTAGGGCTGGGCGCGAGGGCAAAACTGTTTTTT	CASSLGLGARAKLFF
TRBD2	TRBV4-1	NA	TRBJ2-1	TGCGCCAGCAGCCAAGATGTTGGTCCTAGCGGGAGGTTTAACGCCTACAATGAGCAGTTCTTC	CASSQDVGPSGRFNAYNEQFF
NA	TRBV20-1	NA	TRBJ2-1	TGCAGTGCTTTCGGAGACTACAATGAGCAGTTCTTC	CSAFGDYNEQFF
NA	TRBV20-1	few	TRBJ2-1	TGCAGTGCTAGGGCCCTCCTTCGTAACAATGAGCAGTTCTTC	CSARALLRNNEQFF
NA	TRBV18	few	TRBJ2-1	TGTGCCAGCTCACCGCTCCCGTTGGGGAACTCCTACAATGAGCAGTTCTTC	CASSPLPLGNSYNEQFF
NA	TRBV12-3/TRBV12-4	NA	TRBJ1-5	TGTGCCAGCAGCCGGGAGGGGAATCAGCCCCAGCATTTT	CASSREGNQPQHF
NA	TRBV20-1	few	TRBJ2-5	TGCAGTGCTAGGCCCCCTTACGGTGGGGAGACCCAGTACTTC	CSARPPYGGETQYF
NA	TRBV4-2	few	TRBJ2-7	TGTGCCAGCAGCCAAGAATCGCAGGGGTTCTACGAGCAGTACTTC	CASSQESQGFYEQYF
TRBD1	TRBV2	NA	TRBJ1-1	TGTGCCAGCTCCGGGACAGGGGGAGGCAACACTGAAGCTTTCTTT	CASSGTGGGNTEAFF
TRBD2	TRBV20-1	NA	TRBJ2-1	TGCAGTGCCCACGGGACTAGCGGGAGTAGTGAGCAGTTCTTC	CSAHGTSGSSEQFF